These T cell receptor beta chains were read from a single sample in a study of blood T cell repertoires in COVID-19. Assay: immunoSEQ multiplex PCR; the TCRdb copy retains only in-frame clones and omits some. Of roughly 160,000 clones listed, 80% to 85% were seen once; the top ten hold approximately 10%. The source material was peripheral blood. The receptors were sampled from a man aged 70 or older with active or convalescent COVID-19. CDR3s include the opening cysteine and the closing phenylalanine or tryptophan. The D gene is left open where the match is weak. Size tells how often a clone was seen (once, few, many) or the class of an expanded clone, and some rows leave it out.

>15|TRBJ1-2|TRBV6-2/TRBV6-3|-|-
TGTGCCAGCAGTTACTCGATGTGGGCCTCCTATGGCTACACCTTC
CASSYSMWASYGYTF
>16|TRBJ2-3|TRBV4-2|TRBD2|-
TGTGCCAGCAGCCAAGACGTGACTAGCGCGGCAGATACGCAGTATTTT
CASSQDVTSAADTQYF
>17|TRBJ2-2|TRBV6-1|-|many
TGTGCCAGCAGTGAAATAGACATATATCTCTACACCGGGGAGCTGTTTTTT
CASSEIDIYLYTGELFF
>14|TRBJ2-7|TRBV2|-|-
TGTGCCAGCAGTCTTCAGGGGATGAACTACGAGCAGTACTTC
CASSLQGMNYEQYF
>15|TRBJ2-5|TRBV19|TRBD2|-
TGTGCCAGTAGTATAGGTAGCGGGGGGAAAGAGACCCAGTACTTC
CASSIGSGGKETQYF
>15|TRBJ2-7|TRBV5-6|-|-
TGTGCCAGCAGCTTGAGGAGCGGATCCCCGGCCGAGCAGTACTTC
CASSLRSGSPAEQYF
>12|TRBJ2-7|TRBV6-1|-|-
TGTGCCAGCAGTGAAGCCAACTACGAGCAGTACTTC
CASSEANYEQYF
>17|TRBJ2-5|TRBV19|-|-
TGTGCCAGTAAGAAAAGTCCGGGCCTCGGGAGTGAGGAGACCCAGTACTTC
CASKKSPGLGSEETQYF
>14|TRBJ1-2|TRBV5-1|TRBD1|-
TGCGCCAGCAGCCCGGACAGGGGGAACTATGGCTACACCTTC
CASSPDRGNYGYTF
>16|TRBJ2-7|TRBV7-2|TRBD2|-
TGTGCCAGCAGCCGCAAGACTAGCGGGGGATCCTACGAGCAGTACTTC
CASSRKTSGGSYEQYF
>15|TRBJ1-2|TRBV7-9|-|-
TGTGCCAGCAGCTCCATAGCGCTCAGGGGAAGCGGCTACACCTTC
CASSSIALRGSGYTF
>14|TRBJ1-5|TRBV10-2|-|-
TGCGCCACCAGAACAGGGAAGGTAAATCAGCCCCAGCATTTT
CATRTGKVNQPQHF
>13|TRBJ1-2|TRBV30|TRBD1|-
TGTGCCTGGAGTACCCGGGACAGCAGCAGCTACACCTTC
CAWSTRDSSSYTF
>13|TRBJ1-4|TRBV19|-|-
TGTGCCAGTAGTATAGGTCGGGGGGAAAAACTGTTTTTT
CASSIGRGEKLFF
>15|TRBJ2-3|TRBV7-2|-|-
TGTGCCAGCAGCCCAAGGCAGGCTAGCACAGATACGCAGTATTTT
CASSPRQASTDTQYF
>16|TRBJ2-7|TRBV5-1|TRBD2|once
TGCGCCAGCAGCTATTCATTTAGCGGGGGGACTCGGGAGCAGTACTTC
CASSYSFSGGTREQYF
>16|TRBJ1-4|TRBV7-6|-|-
TGTGCCAGCAGCCCCGGGACACCCGCAACTAATGAAAAACTGTTTTTT
CASSPGTPATNEKLFF
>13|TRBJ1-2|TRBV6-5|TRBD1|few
TGTGCCAGCAGGACGGACAGGGCAGGTGGCTACACCTTC
CASRTDRAGGYTF
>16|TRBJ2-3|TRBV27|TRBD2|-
TGTGCCAGCAGTTTACGGACTAGCGTATTTGTAGATACGCAGTATTTT
CASSLRTSVFVDTQYF
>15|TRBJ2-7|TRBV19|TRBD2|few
TGTGCCAGTAGTTTCGGACTAGCGGGAGGGCGCGAGCAGTACTTC
CASSFGLAGGREQYF
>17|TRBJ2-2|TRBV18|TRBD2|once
TGTGCCAGCTCCCCACTAGCGGGAGGGCCCACCACCGGGGAGCTGTTTTTT
CASSPLAGGPTTGELFF
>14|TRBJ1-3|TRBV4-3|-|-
TGCGCCAGCAGCCGACAATTCTCTGGAAACACCATATATTTT
CASSRQFSGNTIYF
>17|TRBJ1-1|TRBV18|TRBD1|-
TGTGCCAGCTCACCGAGGGGACAGGGGGCATCTTCAGGTGAAGCTTTCTTT
CASSPRGQGASSGEAFF
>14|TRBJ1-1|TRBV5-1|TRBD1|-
TGCGCCAGCAGCTTGACAGGGGGTGGAACTGAAGCTTTCTTT
CASSLTGGGTEAFF
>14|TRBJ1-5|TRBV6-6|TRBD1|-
TGTGCCAGCACCCCGACAGGGTTCAATCAGCCCCAGCATTTT
CASTPTGFNQPQHF
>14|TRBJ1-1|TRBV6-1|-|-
TGTGCCAGCAGTGAAGCTCCGTCCCGGTCGGAAGCTTTCTTT
CASSEAPSRSEAFF
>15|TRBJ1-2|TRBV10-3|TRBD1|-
TGTGCCATCAGTGAGTCGGATACAGGGGCAGGTGGCTACACCTTC
CAISESDTGAGGYTF
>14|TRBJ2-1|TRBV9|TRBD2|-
TGTGCCAGCACCCCAGTAGGCGGGAGAGGTGAGCAGTTCTTC
CASTPVGGRGEQFF
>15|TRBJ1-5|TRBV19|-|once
TGTGCCAGTAGCGCACAGGCAGATAGCAATCAGCCCCAGCATTTT
CASSAQADSNQPQHF
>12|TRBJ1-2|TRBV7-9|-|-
TGTGCCAGCAGCTTGACCGGGTATGGCTACACCTTC
CASSLTGYGYTF
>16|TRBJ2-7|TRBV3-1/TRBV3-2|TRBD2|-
TGTGCCAGCAGCCAAGAGGCAGGGAGGGAAACCTACGAGCAGTACTTC
CASSQEAGRETYEQYF
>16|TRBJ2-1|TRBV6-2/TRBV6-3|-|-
TGTGCCAGCAGTTACTCAGGGCTAGCGATGAGCAATGAGCAGTTCTTC
CASSYSGLAMSNEQFF
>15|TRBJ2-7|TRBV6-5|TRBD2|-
TGTGCCAGCAATCGACTAGCGGGAACGGTGGACGAGCAGTACTTC
CASNRLAGTVDEQYF
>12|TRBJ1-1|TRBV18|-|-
TGTGCCAGCTCGGGGGGGGGTACTGAAGCTTTCTTT
CASSGGGTEAFF
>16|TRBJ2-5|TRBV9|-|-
TGTGCCAGCAGCGTAGTGGTTGGGGGACAAGGAGAGACCCAGTACTTC
CASSVVVGGQGETQYF
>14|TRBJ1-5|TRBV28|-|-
TGTGCCAGCAGGTCCGGGAGCCCGAATCAGCCCCAGCATTTT
CASRSGSPNQPQHF
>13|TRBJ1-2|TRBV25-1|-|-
TGTGCCAGCACTGGCCGGGTGGAATATGGCTACACCTTC
CASTGRVEYGYTF
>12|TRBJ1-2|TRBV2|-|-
TGTGCCAGCACTCTGGAGGGGCATGGCTACACCTTC
CASTLEGHGYTF
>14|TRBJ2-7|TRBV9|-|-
TGTGCCAGCACCTCCCGAGGGGGATCCAACGAGCAGTACTTC
CASTSRGGSNEQYF